Presented here are 9 T cell receptor beta chains from one specimen sequenced in a study of T cells in Graves' hyperthyroidism and ophthalmopathy. The CDR3 regions of TCR beta were amplified from RNA transcripts. The HTBI set primed first-round TCR CDR3 RT-PCR. In TCRdb, the multiplex PCR reads were re-called with MiXCR into one record per CDR3 protein. This sample carries fewer than 700,000 distinct CDR3 sequences, 15% to 20% of them seen once, and the ten largest clones take approximately 3.8%. The sequencing input was blood. The receptors originated from a woman between 25 and 40 years old with Graves' hyperthyroidism.

This clonotype has ten or more counts. The junction does not match germline at one end; this may be a read error. This chain connects TRBV7-7 to TRBJ1-1; D not resolved. The CDR3 runs to 13 residues. Germline V gene lookup returns CDR1 SSHAT and CDR2 FNYEAQ (reference sequence). CDR3 nucleotide sequence: TGTGCTAGCAGCTTAGTAAGTGGGACTGAAGCTTTCTTT. This translates into CASSLVSGTEAFF.

This clonotype was observed a few times. V gene TRBV28 combines with J gene TRBJ2-7, with 11 bases lining up with TRBD1. J gave up 6 bases and V 3 bases, and 4 bases lay outside the gene matches. Per germline, CDR1 MDHEN and CDR2 SYDVKM. This CDR3 comprises 14 residues. CDR3 sequence reads: CASSLDRGLIEQYF. The CDR3 nucleotides read TGTGCCAGCAGTTTGGACAGGGGGCTTATCGAGCAGTACTTC.

This clonotype was recorded many times. The chain recombines TRBV2 with TRBJ1-1; 7 positions agree with TRBD1. Germline V gene lookup returns CDR1 SNHLY and CDR2 FYNNEI. The CDR3 totals 14 residues. Unmatched junction bases numbered 6, after V lost 8 bases and J lost 0 bases. The CDR3 nucleotides read TGTGCCAGCCGGGACAGCTTTTTGAACACTGAAGCTTTCTTT. This translates into CASRDSFLNTEAFF.

CDR3 residues: CAWSHTRGYEQYF. The DNA of the CDR3 is TGTGCCTGGAGCCACACCCGGGGCTACGAGCAGTACTTC. The chain joins TRBV30 to TRBJ2-7; tentatively, D is TRBD2 (5 bases). Germline CDR1 reads GTSNPN; CDR2 reads SVGIG (reference sequence). This CDR3 spans 13 amino acids. V shed 3 bases and J shed 3 bases, with 12 bases lying between them.

This rearrangement joins TRBV9 to TRBJ2-1; 11 bases fit TRBD2. From germline, CDR1 is SGDLS and CDR2 YYNGEE. The CDR3 totals 14 residues. The J segment lost 8 bases and the V segment lost 0 bases, leaving 1 base of the junction unmatched. In DNA form, the CDR3 reads TGTGCCAGCAGCGTAGAACTAGCGGGGGATGAGCAGTTCTTC. This translates into CASSVELAGDEQFF. The entire variable domain, with the rest obtained from reference TRBV9 and TRBJ2-1, is as follows: DSGVTQTPKHLITATGQRVTLRCSPRSGDLSVYWYQQSLDQGLQFLIQYYNGEERAKGNILERFSAQQFPDLHSELNLSSLELGDSALYFCASSVELAGDEQFFGPGTRLTVL.

This clonotype appeared many times. This chain joins TRBV28 and TRBJ2-5; 9 nucleotides agree with TRBD1. The ends lost 4 bases at V and 2 bases at J; junction bases unmatched: 8. CDR1 and CDR2 from the germline V gene are MDHEN and SYDVKM. This CDR3 comprises 16 residues. CDR3 bases: TGTGCCAGCAGTTCCCGACAGGGGGGAGATCAAGAGACCCAGTACTTC. It specifies CASSSRQGGDQETQYF.

The CDR3 DNA reads as TGTGCCAGCAGCCAAGAAGGCGGGGAGCTGTTTTTT. The encoded protein is CASSQEGGELFF. The rearrangement uses TRBV14 and TRBJ2-2; no clear D gene. This CDR3 comprises 12 residues. The V end was cut by 0 bases, the J end by 7 bases, with 3 bases between. Germline V gene data show CDR1 as SGHDN and CDR2 as FVKESK. The variable domain in full, with the rest retrieved from reference TRBV14 and TRBJ2-2, is EAGVTQFPSHSVIEKGQTVTLRCDPISGHDNLYWYRRVMGKEIKFLLHFVKESKQDESGMPNNRFLAERTGGTYSTLKVQPAELEDSGVYFCASSQEGGELFFGEGSRLTVL.

At least ten counts were recorded for this clonotype. The V and J genes are TRBV28 and TRBJ2-7, with a possible D match to TRBD2 (6 bases). From germline, CDR1 is MDHEN and CDR2 SYDVKM. This CDR3 has 12 residues. Trimming removed 6 bases at V and 7 bases at J, with 13 bases between. This chain's CDR3 is CASSAGLWEQYF. CDR3 nucleotide sequence: TGTGCCAGCAGCGCGGGACTTTGGGAGCAGTACTTC.

With respect to this clonotype: This could be a read error, since a much larger clone is one nucleotide away. V and J are TRBV12-3 or TRBV12-4 and TRBJ2-2; weak D call: TRBD2 (7 bases). This CDR3 is 16 amino acids long. Between the trimmed V and J ends, which lost 3 bases and 1 base, there was a span of 12 bases. The CDR3 coding sequence is TGTGCCAGCAGTTTCCGGGGGGCCGAGAACACCGGGGAGCTGTTTTTT. It is translated as CASSFRGAENTGELFF.